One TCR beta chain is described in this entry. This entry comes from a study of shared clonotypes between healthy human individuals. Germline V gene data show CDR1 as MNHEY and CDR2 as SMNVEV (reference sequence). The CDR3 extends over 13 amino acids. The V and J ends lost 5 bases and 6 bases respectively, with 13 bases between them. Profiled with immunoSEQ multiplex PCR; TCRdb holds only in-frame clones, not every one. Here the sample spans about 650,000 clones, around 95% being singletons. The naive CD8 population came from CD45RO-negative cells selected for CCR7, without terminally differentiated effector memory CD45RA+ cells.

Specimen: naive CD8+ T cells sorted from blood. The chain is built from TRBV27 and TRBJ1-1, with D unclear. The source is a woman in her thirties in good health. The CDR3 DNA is TGTGCCAGCAGTCATCCCGGTGCCGCTGAAGCTTTCTTT. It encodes CASSHPGAAEAFF.